This T cell receptor (beta chain) was recorded in a study of blood T cell repertoires in COVID-19. Overall study: Samples of COVID-19 (acute and convalescent) were obtained from the United States, Italy and Spain. T cells, B-cell-depleted T cells, or PBMCs supplied cDNA or gDNA.

Authors' methods: Amplification of reference gene primers provided the estimated nucleated cell counts. The assay was immunoSEQ multiplex PCR, and TCRdb's table has in-frame clones only and misses some. The D gene and trimming were derived from the DNA, and the V and J assignments and clone size from that table. The sample lists about 250,000 clones; just over 85% were seen once. V was shortened by 0 bases and J by 2 bases, with 14 bases between the two germline ends. CDR3 size: 17 residues. The sequence derives from an elderly man with acute or convalescent COVID-19. The rearrangement uses TRBV5-3 and TRBJ2-2; possibly TRBD2 for D (5 bases). TRBV5-3 is marked as an open reading frame, function uncertain. The specimen sequenced was peripheral blood. The CDR3 loop reads CARSLAGGVENTGELFF. The CDR3, as DNA: TGTGCCAGAAGCTTGGCAGGAGGAGTTGAAAACACCGGGGAGCTGTTTTTT.